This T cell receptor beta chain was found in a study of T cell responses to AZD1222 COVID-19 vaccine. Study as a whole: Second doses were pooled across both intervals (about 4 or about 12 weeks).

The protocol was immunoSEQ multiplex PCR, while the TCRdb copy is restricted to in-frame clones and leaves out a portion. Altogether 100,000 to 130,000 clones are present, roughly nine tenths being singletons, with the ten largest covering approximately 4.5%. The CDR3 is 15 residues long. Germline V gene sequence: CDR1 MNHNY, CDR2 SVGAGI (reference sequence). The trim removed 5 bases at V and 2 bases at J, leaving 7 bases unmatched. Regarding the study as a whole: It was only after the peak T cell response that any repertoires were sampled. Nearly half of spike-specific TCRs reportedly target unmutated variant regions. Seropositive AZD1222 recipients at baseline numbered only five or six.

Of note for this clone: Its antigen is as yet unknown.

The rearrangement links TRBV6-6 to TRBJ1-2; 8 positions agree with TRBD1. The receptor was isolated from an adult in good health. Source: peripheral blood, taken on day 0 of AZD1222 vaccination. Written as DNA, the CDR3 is TGTGCCAGCAGTCTACAGGGGGAGGCGAACTATGGCTACACCTTC. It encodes CASSLQGEANYGYTF.